This entry is about one T cell receptor (beta chain). Its antigen is undetermined. In germline, CDR1 is SNHLY, CDR2 FYNNEI. Deletions cut 3 bases from V and 6 bases from J, with 5 bases between. The CDR3 runs to 11 residues. The PCR made use of 60 Vbeta and 13 Jbeta primers. As processed by the authors: Roughly 10 million shared chains were among the roughly 78 million unique TCR beta chains that a later analysis counted. Clones were sequenced by immunoSEQ multiplex PCR, and TCRdb holds only the in-frame ones, with some missing. That table is the source of V, J and clone size, and D and trimming were worked out from the DNA. Among approximately 120,000 clones listed, about 81% were seen once. This sample is part of a study of cytomegalovirus exposure and HLA in healthy donors. Whole-study results and caveats: Listed as cytomegalovirus-associated were 164 TCR beta chains. For cytomegalovirus status, the classifier reportedly gave diagnoses with high specificity and sensitivity. Several of the most significant clusters were apparently associated with common viral pathogens in a later analysis.

Source material: PBMCs. The sequence was obtained from a woman in her twenties or thirties in good health and CMV-seronegative. The chain has TRBV2 and TRBJ1-2; no clear D. CDR3 sequence: CASSERDGYTF. In nucleotides, the CDR3 is TGTGCCAGCAGTGAGCGGGATGGCTACACCTTC.